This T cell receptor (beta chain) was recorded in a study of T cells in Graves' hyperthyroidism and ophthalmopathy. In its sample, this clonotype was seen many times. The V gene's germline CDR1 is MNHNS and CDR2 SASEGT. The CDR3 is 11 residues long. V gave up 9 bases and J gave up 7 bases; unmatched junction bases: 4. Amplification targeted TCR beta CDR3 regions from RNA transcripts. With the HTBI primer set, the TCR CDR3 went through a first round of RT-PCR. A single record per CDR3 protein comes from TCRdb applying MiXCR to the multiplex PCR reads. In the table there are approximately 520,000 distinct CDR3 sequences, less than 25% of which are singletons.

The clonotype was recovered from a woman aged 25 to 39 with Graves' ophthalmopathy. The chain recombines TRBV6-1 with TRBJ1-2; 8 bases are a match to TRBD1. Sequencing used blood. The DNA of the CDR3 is TGTGCCAGTACAGGGGGAGCTGGCTACACCTTC. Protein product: CASTGGAGYTF.